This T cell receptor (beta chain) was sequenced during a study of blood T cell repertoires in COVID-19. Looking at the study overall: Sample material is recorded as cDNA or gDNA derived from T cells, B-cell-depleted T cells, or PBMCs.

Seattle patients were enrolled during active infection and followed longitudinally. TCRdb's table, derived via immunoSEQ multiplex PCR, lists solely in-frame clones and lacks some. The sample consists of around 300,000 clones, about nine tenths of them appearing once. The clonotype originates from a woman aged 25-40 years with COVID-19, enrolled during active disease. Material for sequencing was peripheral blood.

As DNA, the CDR3 is TGTGCCCGGAACTTAATACGACAGGGCGACTATGGCTACACCTTC. This codes for CARNLIRQGDYGYTF. The chain carries TRBV30 and TRBJ1-2; TRBD1 aligns across 7 bases. The V and J ends lost 8 bases and 3 bases, in that order; junction bases with no gene match: 15. The CDR3 has 15 amino acids. CDR1 is GTSNPN, CDR2 SVGIG, per germline (reference sequence). Using reference TRBV30 and TRBJ1-2 for the parts outside the CDR3, the full variable domain is SQTIHQWPATLVQPVGSPLSLECTVEGTSNPNLYWYRQAAGRGLQLLFYSVGIGQISSEVPQNLSASRPQDRQFILSSKKLLLSDSGFYLCARNLIRQGDYGYTFGSGTRLTVV.